The clone carrying this TCR beta chain was seen a few times. The antigen remains undetermined. Sequenced with the Oncomine TCR Beta short-read assay was DNA taken from cultured CD4+ T cells. TCRdb redid the calling of the PCR reads with MiXCR, one entry per CDR3 protein. Among roughly 15,000 distinct CDR3 sequences, roughly 40% were seen once, and the ten largest hold 14% to 15%. Germline CDR1 SGHAT, CDR2 FQNNGV. V lost 2 bases and J 5 bases, leaving 6 bases between the germline ends. This CDR3 contains 12 residues. Indicated treatment: roughly nine-day PBMC culture with coronavirus spike peptide pools or control peptides (ViraFEST assay). Peptide pools at 9.5 to 10 ug/ml and IL-2 at around 10 IU/ml were added to cultures of around 1.9 million PBMCs per well. The data are from a study of vaccination and CD4 T cells after COVID-19. Background on the study: Timing of post-vaccine sample collection was a median about 72 days after dose two, with a range of 14 to 241. The cells were exposed to overlapping spike peptides originating from SARS-CoV-2, HCoV-NL63, HCoV-OC43 and HCoV-229E for stimulation. Study findings and constraints: Convalescent patients had a median about 86% of post-vaccine SARS-CoV-2-reactive clones that were detected only after vaccination, not before it.

The rearrangement uses TRBV11-2 and TRBJ2-5, with unresolved D. The clonotype originates from a human donor who had recovered from COVID-19. Sequencing input: CD4+ T cells from blood, cultured in vitro. CDR3 sequence (DNA): TGTGCCAGCAGCTTATCCCCGGAGACCCAGTACTTC. Protein: CASSLSPETQYF.